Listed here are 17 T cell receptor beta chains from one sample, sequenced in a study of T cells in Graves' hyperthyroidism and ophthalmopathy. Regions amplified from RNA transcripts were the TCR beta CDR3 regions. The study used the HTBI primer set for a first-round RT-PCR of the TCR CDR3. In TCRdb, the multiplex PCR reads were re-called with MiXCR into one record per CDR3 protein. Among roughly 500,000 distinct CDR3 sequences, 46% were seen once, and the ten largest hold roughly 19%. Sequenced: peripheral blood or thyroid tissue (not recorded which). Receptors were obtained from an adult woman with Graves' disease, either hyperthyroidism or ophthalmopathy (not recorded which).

The DNA for the CDR3 is TGCAGCTCTGCGGGGGGGTCGTCACAGAGGGGCTATGGCTACACCTTC. This codes for CSSAGGSSQRGYGYTF. The chain has TRBV29-1 and TRBJ1-2; a possible D gene is TRBD1 (5 bases). The germline V gene has CDR1 SQVTM and CDR2 ANQGSEA. V was cut by 8 bases and J by 4 bases, with 26 bases left in between. The CDR3 covers 16 residues.

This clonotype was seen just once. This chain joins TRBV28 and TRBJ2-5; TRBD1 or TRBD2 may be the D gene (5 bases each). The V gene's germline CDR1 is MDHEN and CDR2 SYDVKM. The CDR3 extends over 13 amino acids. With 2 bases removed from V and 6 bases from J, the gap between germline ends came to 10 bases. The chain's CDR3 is CASSLGQGQTQYF. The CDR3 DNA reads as TGTGCCAGCAGTTTAGGCCAGGGACAGACCCAGTACTTC.

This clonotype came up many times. In nucleotides, the CDR3 is TGTGCCAGCAGCTGGGGACAGGATACCAGCAATCAGCCCCAGCATTTT. Amino acids: CASSWGQDTSNQPQHF. The chain combines TRBV5-5 with TRBJ1-5; 8 bases fit TRBD1. Germline CDR1 is SGHKS and CDR2 is YYEKEE (reference sequence). After removal of 3 bases from V and 1 base from J, the junction contained 6 bases not matched to a gene. The CDR3 consists of 16 residues.

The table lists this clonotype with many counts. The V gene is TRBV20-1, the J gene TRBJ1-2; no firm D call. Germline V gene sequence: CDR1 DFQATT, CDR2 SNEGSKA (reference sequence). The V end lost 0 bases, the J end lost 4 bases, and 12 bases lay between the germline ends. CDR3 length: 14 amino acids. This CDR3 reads CSAREGWKSYGYTF. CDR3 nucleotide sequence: TGCAGTGCTAGAGAGGGGTGGAAAAGCTATGGCTACACCTTC.

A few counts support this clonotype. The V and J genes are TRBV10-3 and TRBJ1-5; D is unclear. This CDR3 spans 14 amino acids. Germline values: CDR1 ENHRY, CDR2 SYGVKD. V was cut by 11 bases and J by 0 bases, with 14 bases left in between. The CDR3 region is CAEQWTLSNQPQHF. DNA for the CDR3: TGTGCCGAGCAGTGGACGCTTAGCAATCAGCCCCAGCATTTT.

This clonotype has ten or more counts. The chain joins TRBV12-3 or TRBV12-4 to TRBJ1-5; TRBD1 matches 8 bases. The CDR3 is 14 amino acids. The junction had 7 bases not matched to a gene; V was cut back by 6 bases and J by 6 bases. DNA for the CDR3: TGTGCCAGCAGCCTCGGGACAGGTGCTCAGCCCCAGCATTTT. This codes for CASSLGTGAQPQHF.

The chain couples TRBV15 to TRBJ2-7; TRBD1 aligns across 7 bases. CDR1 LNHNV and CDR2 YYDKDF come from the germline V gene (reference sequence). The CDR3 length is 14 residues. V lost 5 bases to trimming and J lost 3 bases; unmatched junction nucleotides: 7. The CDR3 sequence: CATSHAGGFYEQYF. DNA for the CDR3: TGTGCCACCAGCCACGCAGGGGGTTTCTACGAGCAGTACTTC.

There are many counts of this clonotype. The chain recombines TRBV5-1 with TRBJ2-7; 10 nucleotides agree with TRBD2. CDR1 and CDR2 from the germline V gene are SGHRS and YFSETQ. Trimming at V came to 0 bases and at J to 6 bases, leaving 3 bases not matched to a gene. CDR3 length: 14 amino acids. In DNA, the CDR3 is TGCGCCAGCAGCTTGGGACTAGCGGGCTTCGAGCAGTACTTC. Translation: CASSLGLAGFEQYF.

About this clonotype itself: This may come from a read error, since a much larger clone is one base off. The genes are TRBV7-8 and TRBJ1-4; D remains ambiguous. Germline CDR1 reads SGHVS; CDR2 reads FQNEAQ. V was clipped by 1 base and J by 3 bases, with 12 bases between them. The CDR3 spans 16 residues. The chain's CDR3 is CASSLEAPEPNEKLFF. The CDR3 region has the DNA TGTGCCAGCAGCTTAGAGGCCCCAGAGCCTAATGAAAAACTGTTTTTT. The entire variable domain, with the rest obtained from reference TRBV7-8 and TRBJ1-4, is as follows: GAGVSQSPRYKVAKRGQDVALRCDPISGHVSLFWYQQALGQGPEFLTYFQNEAQLDKSGLPSDRFFAERPEGSVSTLKIQRTQQEDSAVYLCASSLEAPEPNEKLFFGSGTQLSVL.

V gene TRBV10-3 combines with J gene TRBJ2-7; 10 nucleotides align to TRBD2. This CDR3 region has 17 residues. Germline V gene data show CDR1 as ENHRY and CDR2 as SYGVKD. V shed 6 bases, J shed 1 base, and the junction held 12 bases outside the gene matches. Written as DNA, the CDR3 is TGTGCCATCAGACGAGCGGGAGGGGGAATAGTGTCCTACGAGCAGTACTTC. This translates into CAIRRAGGGIVSYEQYF.

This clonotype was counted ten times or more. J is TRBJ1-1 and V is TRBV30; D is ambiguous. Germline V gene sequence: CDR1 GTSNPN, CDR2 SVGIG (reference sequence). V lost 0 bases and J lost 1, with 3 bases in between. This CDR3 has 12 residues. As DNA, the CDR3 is TGTGCCTGGAGTGTCGGGAACACTGAAGCTTTCTTT. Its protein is CAWSVGNTEAFF. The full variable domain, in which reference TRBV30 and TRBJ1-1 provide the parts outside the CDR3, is SQTIHQWPATLVQPVGSPLSLECTVEGTSNPNLYWYRQAAGRGLQLLFYSVGIGQISSEVPQNLSASRPQDRQFILSSKKLLLSDSGFYLCAWSVGNTEAFFGQGTRLTVV.

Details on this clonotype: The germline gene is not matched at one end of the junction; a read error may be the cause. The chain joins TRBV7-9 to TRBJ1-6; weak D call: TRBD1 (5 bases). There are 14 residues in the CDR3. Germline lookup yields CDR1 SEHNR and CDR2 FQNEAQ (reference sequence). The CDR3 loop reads CASSSLRGETPPHF. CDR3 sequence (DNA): TGTGCCAGCAGCTCATTACGGGGGGAGACTCCCCCCCACTTT.

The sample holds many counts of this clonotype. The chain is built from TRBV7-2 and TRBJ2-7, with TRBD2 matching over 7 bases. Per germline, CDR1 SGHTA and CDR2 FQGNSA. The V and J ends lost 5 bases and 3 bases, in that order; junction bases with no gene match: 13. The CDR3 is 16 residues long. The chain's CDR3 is CASSRWGLPNNYEQYF. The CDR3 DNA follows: TGTGCCAGCAGCAGGTGGGGACTACCTAATAACTACGAGCAGTACTTC.

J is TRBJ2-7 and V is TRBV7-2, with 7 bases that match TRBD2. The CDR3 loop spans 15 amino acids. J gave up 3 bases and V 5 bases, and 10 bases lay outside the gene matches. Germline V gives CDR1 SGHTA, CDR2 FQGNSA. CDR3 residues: CASSSGTGLFYEQYF. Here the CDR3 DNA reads TGTGCCAGCAGCAGCGGGACTGGACTGTTCTACGAGCAGTACTTC.

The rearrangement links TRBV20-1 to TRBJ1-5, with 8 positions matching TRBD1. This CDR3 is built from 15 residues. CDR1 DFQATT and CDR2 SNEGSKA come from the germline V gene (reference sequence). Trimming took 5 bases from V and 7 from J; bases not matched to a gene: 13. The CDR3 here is CSAYTDRAPGQPQHF. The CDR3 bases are TGCAGTGCTTACACGGACAGGGCGCCGGGACAGCCCCAGCATTTT.

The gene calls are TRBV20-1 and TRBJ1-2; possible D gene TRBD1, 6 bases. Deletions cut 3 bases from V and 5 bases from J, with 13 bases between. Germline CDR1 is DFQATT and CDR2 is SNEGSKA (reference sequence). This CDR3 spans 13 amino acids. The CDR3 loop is CSARNGGRYGYTF. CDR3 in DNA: TGCAGTGCTAGGAACGGGGGCCGGTATGGCTACACCTTC.

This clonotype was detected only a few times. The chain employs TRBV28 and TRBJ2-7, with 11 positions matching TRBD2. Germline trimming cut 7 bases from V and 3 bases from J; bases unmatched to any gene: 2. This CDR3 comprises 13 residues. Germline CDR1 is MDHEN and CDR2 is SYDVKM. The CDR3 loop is CASTLAGGYEQYF. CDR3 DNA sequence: TGTGCCAGCACTCTAGCGGGAGGCTACGAGCAGTACTTC.